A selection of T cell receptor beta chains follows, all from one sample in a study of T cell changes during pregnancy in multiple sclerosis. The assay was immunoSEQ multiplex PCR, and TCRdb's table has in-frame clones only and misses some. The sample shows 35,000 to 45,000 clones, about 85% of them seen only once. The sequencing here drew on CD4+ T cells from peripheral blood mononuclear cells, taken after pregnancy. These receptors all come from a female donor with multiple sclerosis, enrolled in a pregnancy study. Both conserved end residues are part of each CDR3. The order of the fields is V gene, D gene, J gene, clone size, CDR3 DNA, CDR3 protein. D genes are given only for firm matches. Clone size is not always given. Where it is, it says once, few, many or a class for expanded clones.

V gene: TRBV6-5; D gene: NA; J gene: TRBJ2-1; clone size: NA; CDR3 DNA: TGTGCCAGCCGACAGTCCTCCTACAATGAGCAGTTCTTC; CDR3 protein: CASRQSSYNEQFF
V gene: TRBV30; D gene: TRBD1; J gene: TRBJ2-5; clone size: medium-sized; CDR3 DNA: TGTGCCTGGGACAGGGCGGCGCTGGAGACCCAGTACTTC; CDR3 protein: CAWDRAALETQYF
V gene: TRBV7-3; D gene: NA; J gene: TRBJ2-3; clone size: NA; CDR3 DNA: TGTGCCAGCAGCAAACAGCCCGTCACAGGGTTGGGCACAGATACGCAGTATTTT; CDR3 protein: CASSKQPVTGLGTDTQYF
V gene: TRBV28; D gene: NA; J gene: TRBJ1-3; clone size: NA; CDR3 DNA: TGTGCCAGCAGTGTACAAGGAAACACCATATATTTT; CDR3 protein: CASSVQGNTIYF
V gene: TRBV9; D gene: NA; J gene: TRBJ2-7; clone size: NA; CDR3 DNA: TGTGCCAGCAGCGAGGGAAGGGGGGGCTACGAGCAGTACTTC; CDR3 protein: CASSEGRGGYEQYF
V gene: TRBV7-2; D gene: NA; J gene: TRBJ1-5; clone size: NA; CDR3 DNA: TGTGCCAGCAGCGAGACTTGGGGGGGGCATCAGCCCCAGCATTTT; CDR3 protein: CASSETWGGHQPQHF
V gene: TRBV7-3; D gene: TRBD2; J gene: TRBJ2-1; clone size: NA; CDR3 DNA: TGTGCCAGCAGCCGGAGTGGAGCGGGGGGTTACAATGAGCAGTTCTTC; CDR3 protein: CASSRSGAGGYNEQFF
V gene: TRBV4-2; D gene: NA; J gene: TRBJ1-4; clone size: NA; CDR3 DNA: TGTGCCAGCAGCCAAGATCAAGGGGCAACTAATGAAAAACTGTTTTTT; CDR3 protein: CASSQDQGATNEKLFF
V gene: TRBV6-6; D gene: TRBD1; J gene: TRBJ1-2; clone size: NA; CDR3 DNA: TGTGCCAGCAGTTACTCGGGACAGTGGGACGGCTACACCTTC; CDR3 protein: CASSYSGQWDGYTF
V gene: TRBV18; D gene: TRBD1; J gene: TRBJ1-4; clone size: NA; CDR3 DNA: TGTGCCAGCTCACCCGGACAGGAGGCCAATGAAAAACTGTTTTTT; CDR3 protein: CASSPGQEANEKLFF
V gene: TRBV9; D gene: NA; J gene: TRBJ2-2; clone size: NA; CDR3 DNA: TGTGCCAGCAGCTCCACAGGGTTCACCGGGGAGCTGTTTTTT; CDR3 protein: CASSSTGFTGELFF
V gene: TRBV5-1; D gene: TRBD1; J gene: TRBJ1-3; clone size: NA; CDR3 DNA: TGCGCCAGCAGCTTGGCAGGGGGCGCGAGGGGAAACACCATATATTTT; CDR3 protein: CASSLAGGARGNTIYF
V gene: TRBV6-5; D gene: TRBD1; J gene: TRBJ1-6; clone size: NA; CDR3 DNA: TGTGCCAGCAGTCGGGGACAGGGGAATTCACCCCTCCACTTT; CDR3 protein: CASSRGQGNSPLHF
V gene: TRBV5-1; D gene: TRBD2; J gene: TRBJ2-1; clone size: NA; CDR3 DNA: TGCGCCAGCAGCTCGGGACTAGCGGGGAGAGGAAGGCAGTTCTTC; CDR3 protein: CASSSGLAGRGRQFF
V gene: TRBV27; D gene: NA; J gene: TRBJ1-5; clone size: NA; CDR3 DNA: TGTGCCAGCAGTGACCCGCAGGGGTCTGGTCAGCCCCAGCATTTT; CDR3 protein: CASSDPQGSGQPQHF
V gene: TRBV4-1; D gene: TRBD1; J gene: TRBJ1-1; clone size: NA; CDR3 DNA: TGCGCCAGCAGTGGACAGGGGGCATGGACTGAAGCTTTCTTT; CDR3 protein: CASSGQGAWTEAFF
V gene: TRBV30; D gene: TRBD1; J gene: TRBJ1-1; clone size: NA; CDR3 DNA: TGTGCCTGGAGTCCCCCCGGACAGGGAAGGGCTGAAGCTTTCTTT; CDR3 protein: CAWSPPGQGRAEAFF
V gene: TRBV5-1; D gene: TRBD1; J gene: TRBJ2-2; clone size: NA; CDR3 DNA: TGCGCCAGCAGCCCCTCGACCTCGGGACAGGGGGCTGCGGCCGGGGAGCTGTTTTTT; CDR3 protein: CASSPSTSGQGAAAGELFF
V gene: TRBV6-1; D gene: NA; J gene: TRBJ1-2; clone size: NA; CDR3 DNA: TGTGCCAGCAGGGAGATTGGACTTGATGGCTACACCTTC; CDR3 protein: CASREIGLDGYTF
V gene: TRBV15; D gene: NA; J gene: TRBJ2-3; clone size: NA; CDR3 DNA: TGTGCCACCAGCGGCCGCCCCTTAAATACGCAGTATTTT; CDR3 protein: CATSGRPLNTQYF
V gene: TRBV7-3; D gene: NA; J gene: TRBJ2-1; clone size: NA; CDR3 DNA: TGTGCCAGCAGCTTAAGGAGGACGCACGAAGCAGAGGAGCAGTTCTTC; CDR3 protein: CASSLRRTHEAEEQFF
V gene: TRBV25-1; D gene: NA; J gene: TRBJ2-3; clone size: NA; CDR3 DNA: TGTGCCACTAAGGACAGACCTAGCACAGATACGCAGTATTTT; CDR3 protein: CATKDRPSTDTQYF
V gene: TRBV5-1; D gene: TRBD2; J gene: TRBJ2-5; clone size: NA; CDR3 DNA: TGCGCCAGCAGCCCAAGCGCGGGGGGACTCCAAGAGACCCAGTACTTC; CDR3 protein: CASSPSAGGLQETQYF
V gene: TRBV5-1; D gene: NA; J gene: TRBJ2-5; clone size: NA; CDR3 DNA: TGCGCCAGCAGCCCGCGGGCGGGGAGTTCGGGCGAGACCCAGTACTTC; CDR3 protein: CASSPRAGSSGETQYF
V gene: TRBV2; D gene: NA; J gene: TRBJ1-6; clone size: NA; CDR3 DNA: TGTGCCAGCACCACAGGGAGGGCCTATTCACCCCTCCACTTT; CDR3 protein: CASTTGRAYSPLHF
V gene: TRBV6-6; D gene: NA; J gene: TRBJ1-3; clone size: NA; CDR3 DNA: TGTGCCAGCAGTAACAGCCGGAACCCCTCTGGAAACACCATATATTTT; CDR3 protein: CASSNSRNPSGNTIYF
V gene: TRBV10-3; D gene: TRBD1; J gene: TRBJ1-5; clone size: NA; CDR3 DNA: TGTGCCATCAGTGGTGGGACAGGGGATCAGCCCCAGCATTTT; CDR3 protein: CAISGGTGDQPQHF
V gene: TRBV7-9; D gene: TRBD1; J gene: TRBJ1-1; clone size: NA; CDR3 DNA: TGTGCCAGCAGCGCACCAGGGGGCGCGGGCACTGAAGCTTTCTTT; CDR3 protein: CASSAPGGAGTEAFF
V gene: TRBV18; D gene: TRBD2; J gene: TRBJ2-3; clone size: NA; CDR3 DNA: TGTGCCAGCTCACCACGTTCAGCGGGGGTCGCAGATACGCAGTATTTT; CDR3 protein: CASSPRSAGVADTQYF
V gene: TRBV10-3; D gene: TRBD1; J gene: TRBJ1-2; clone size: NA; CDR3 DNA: TGTGCCATCAGTCGACAGGGTTCGGAGTATGGCTACACCTTC; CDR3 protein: CAISRQGSEYGYTF
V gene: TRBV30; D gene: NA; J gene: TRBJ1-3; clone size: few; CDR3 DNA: TGTGCCTGGAGTGTCTCGGGAAGAAACACCATATATTTT; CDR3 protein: CAWSVSGRNTIYF
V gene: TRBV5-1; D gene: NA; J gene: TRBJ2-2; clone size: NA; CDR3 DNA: TGCGCCAGCAGGCCTCCAGGAAACACCGGGGAGCTGTTTTTT; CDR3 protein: CASRPPGNTGELFF
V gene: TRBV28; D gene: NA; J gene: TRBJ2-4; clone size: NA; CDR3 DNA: TGTGCCAGCAGTTTGGCAGGGGAGGCCAAAAACATTCAGTACTTC; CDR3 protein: CASSLAGEAKNIQYF
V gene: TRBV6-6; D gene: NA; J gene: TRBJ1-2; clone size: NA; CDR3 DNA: TGTGCCAGCAGTTATCTCGAGGGAATCTATGGCTACACCTTC; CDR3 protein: CASSYLEGIYGYTF
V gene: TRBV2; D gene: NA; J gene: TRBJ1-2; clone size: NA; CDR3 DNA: TGTGCCAGCAGGGACTGGGATATTAACTATGGCTACACCTTC; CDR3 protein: CASRDWDINYGYTF
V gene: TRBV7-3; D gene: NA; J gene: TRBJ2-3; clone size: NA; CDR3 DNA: TGTGCCAGCAGCTTATTCAAGGGGAGCACAGATACGCAGTATTTT; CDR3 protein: CASSLFKGSTDTQYF
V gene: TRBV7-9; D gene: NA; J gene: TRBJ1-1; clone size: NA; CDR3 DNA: TGTGCCAGCAGCTTAAGACAGGAGAACACTGAAGCTTTCTTT; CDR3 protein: CASSLRQENTEAFF
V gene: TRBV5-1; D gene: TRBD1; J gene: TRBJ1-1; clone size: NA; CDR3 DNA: TGCGCCAGCAGCCGAACCGACAGGGATCCCACTGAAGCTTTCTTT; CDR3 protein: CASSRTDRDPTEAFF
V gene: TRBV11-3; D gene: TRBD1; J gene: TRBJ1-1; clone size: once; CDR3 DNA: TGTGCCAGCAGCTCAAGGACAGGCCTGAACACTGAAGCTTTCTTT; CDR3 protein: CASSSRTGLNTEAFF
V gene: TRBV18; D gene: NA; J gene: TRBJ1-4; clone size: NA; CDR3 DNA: TGTGCCAGCTCACCGGGGCCAGAACTTAATGAAAAACTGTTTTTT; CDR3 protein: CASSPGPELNEKLFF
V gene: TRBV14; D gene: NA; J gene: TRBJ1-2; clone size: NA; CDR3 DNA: TGTGCCAGCAGCCAAGTGGGAGCCGGGGGGTATGGCTACACCTTC; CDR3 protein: CASSQVGAGGYGYTF
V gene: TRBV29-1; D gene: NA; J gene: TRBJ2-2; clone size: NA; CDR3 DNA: TGCAGCGTTGGAAGACAGTTAACCGGGGAGCTGTTTTTT; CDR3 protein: CSVGRQLTGELFF
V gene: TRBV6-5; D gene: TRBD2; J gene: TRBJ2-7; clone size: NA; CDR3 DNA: TGTGCCAGCAGTCCATATTTAGCGGGGGGGTCCGAGCAGTACTTC; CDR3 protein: CASSPYLAGGSEQYF
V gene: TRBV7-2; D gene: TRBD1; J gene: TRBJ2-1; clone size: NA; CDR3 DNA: TGTGCCAGCAGCAAACAGGGGAATGAGCAGTTCTTC; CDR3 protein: CASSKQGNEQFF
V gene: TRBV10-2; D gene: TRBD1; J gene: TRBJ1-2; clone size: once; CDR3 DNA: TGCGCCAGCTCTCGTACAGGGGGTGGCTACACCTTC; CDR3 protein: CASSRTGGGYTF
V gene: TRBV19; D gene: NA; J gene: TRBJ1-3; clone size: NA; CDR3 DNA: TGTGCCAGTAGTATGACAGGCTCTGGAAACACCATATATTTT; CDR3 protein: CASSMTGSGNTIYF
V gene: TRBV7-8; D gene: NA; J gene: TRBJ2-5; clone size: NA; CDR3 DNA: TGTGCCAGCAGCTTAGCGCCGCGGGACAGAGTCCAAGAGACCCAGTACTTC; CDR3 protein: CASSLAPRDRVQETQYF
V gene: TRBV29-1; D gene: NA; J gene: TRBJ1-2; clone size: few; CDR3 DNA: TGCAGCGTTGGACACACTAACTATGGCTACACCTTC; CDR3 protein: CSVGHTNYGYTF
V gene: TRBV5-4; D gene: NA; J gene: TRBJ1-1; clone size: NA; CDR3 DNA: TGTGCCAGCAGCTTGGATCCAGAGAACACTGAAGCTTTCTTT; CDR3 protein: CASSLDPENTEAFF
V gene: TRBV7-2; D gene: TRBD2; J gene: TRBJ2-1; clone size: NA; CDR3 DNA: TGTGCCAGCAGCTTAGGATTGTTGGGGCGGGGGGGGTACAATGAGCAGTTCTTC; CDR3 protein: CASSLGLLGRGGYNEQFF
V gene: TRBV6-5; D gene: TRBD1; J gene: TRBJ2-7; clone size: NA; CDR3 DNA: TGTGCCAGCAGCCCACAGGGGGCCACCTCCTACGAGCAGTACTTC; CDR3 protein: CASSPQGATSYEQYF
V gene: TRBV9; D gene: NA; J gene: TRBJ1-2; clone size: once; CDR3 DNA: TGTGCCAGCAGCGTAGCCCCCGACAGAGGCTATGGCTACACCTTC; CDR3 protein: CASSVAPDRGYGYTF
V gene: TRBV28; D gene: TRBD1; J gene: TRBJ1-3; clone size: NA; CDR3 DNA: TGTGCCAGCAGGCCGACAGGGTCGGGAAACACCATATATTTT; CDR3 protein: CASRPTGSGNTIYF
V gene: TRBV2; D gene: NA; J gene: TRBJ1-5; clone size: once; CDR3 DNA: TGTGCCAGCAGGGCGTGGCAGGGGTATAGCAATCAGCCCCAGCATTTT; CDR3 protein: CASRAWQGYSNQPQHF
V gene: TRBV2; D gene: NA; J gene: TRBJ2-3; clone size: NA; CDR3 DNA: TGTGCCAGCAGTCTTTACACAGATACGCAGTATTTT; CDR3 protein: CASSLYTDTQYF
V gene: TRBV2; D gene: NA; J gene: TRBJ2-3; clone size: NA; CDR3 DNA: TGTGCCAGCAGTCGGGTACGGGTCACAGATACGCAGTATTTT; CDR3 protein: CASSRVRVTDTQYF
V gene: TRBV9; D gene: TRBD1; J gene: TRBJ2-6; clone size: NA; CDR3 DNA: TGTGCCAGCAGCGTAGTAGGGGGCGGTGGGGCCAACGTCCTGACTTTC; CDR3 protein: CASSVVGGGGANVLTF
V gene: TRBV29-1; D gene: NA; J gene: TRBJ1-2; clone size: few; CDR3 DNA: TGCAGCGTTGGAGGAGATGGCTACACCTTC; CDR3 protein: CSVGGDGYTF
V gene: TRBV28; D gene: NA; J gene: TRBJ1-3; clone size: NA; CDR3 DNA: TGTGCCAGCAGTACCAACAGGGCTGGAAACACCATATATTTT; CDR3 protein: CASSTNRAGNTIYF
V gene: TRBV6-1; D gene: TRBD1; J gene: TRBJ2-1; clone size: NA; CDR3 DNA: TGTGCCAGTTGCGCCGGGACAGACTACAATGAGCAGTTCTTC; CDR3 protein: CASCAGTDYNEQFF